This T cell receptor beta chain was retrieved from a study of blood T cell repertoires in COVID-19. The CDR3 is made up of 16 amino acids. The J segment lost 4 bases and the V segment lost 0 bases, leaving 7 bases of the junction unmatched. Germline-derived CDR1 and CDR2 are SGHKS and YYEKEE (reference sequence). Assay: immunoSEQ multiplex PCR; the TCRdb copy retains only in-frame clones and omits some. The table records around 170,000 clones, about 83% of them present only once. The sequenced sample was PBMCs or T cells enriched from blood (not recorded which). This rearrangement joins TRBV5-5 to TRBJ2-3; 8 bases map to TRBD2. This receptor was obtained from a woman aged 25 to 39 who had recovered from COVID-19. Written as DNA, the CDR3 is TGTGCCAGCAGCTTGGAAGGGACTAGTGGCCCAGATACGCAGTATTTT. Its translation: CASSLEGTSGPDTQYF. Full variable domain (remainder filled in from reference TRBV5-5 and TRBJ2-3): DAGVTQSPTHLIKTRGQQVTLRCSPISGHKSVSWYQQVLGQGPQFIFQYYEKEERGRGNFPDRFSARQFPNYSSELNVNALLLGDSALYLCASSLEGTSGPDTQYFGPGTRLTVL.